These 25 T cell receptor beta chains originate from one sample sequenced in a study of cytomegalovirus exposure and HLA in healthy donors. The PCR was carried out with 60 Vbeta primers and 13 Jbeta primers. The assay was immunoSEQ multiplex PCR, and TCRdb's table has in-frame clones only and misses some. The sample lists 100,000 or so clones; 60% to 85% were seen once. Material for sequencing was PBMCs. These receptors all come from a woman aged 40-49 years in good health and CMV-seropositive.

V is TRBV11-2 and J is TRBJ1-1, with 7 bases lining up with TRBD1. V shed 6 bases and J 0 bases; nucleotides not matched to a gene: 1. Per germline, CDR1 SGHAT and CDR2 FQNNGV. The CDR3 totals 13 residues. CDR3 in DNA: TGTGCCAGCAGGGGACAGATGAACACTGAAGCTTTCTTT. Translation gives CASRGQMNTEAFF.

The CDR3 sequence is CASSYIQGTQPQHF. As DNA, the CDR3 is TGTGCCAGCAGCTATATACAGGGGACTCAGCCCCAGCATTTT. This chain connects TRBV6-5 to TRBJ1-5, with TRBD1 matching over 7 bases. The J segment lost 6 bases and the V segment lost 6 bases, leaving 8 bases of the junction unmatched. Germline lookup yields CDR1 MNHEY and CDR2 SVGAGI. The CDR3 runs to 14 residues.

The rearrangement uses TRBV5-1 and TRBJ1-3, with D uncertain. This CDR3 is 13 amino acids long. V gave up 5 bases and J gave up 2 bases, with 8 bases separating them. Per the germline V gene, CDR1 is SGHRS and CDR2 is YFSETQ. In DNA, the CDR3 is TGCGCCAGCAGTGCTAGCGCTGGAAACACCATATATTTT. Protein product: CASSASAGNTIYF.

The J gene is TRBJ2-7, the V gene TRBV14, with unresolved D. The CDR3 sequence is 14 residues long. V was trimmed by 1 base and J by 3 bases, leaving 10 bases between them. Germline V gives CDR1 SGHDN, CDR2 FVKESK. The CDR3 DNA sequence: TGTGCCAGCAGCCAAGGCCCCACGGGCTACGAGCAGTACTTC. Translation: CASSQGPTGYEQYF.

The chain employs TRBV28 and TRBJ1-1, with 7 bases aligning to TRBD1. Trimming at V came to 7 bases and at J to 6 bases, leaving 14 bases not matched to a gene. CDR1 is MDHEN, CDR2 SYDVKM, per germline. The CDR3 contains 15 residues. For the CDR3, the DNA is TGTGCCAGCACCTTAACAGGGGTCTCGGGCTCTGAAGCTTTCTTT. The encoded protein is CASTLTGVSGSEAFF.

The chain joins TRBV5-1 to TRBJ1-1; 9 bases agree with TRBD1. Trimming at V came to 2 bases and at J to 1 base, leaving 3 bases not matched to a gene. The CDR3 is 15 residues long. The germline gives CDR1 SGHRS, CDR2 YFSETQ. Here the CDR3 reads CASSLQGAGNTEAFF. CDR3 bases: TGCGCCAGCAGCTTACAGGGGGCTGGGAACACTGAAGCTTTCTTT.

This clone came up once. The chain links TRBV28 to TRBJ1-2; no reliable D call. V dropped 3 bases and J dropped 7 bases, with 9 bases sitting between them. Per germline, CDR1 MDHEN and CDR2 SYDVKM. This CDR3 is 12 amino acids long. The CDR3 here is CASSFETPGYTF. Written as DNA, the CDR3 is TGTGCCAGCAGTTTCGAGACACCTGGCTACACCTTC.

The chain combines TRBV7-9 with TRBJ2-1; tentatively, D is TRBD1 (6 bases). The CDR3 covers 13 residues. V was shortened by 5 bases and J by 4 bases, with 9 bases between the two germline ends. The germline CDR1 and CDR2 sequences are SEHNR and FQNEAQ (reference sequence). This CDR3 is CASSIQGYNEQFF. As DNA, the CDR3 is TGTGCCAGCAGCATACAGGGTTACAATGAGCAGTTCTTC.

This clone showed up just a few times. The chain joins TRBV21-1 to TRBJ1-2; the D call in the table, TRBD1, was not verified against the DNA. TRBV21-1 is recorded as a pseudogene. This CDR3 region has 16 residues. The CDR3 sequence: CASSKVTDREVRGYTF. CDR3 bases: TGTGCCAGCAGCAAAGTGACGGACAGGGAAGTTCGTGGCTACACCTTC.

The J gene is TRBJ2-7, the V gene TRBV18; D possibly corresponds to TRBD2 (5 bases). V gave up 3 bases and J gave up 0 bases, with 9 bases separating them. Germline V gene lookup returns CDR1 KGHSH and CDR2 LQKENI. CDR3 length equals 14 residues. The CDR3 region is CASSPVASSYEQYF. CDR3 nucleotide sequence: TGTGCCAGCTCACCGGTAGCGAGCTCCTACGAGCAGTACTTC.

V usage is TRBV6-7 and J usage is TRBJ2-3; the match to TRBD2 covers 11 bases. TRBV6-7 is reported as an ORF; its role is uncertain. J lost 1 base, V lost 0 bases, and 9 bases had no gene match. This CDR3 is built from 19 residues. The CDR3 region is CASSYSRLAGKEGTDTQYF. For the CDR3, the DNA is TGTGCCAGCAGTTACTCGAGACTAGCGGGGAAGGAGGGCACAGATACGCAGTATTTT.

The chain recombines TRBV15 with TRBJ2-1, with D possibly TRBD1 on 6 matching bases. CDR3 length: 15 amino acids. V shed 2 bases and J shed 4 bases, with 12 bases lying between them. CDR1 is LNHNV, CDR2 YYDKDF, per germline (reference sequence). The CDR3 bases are TGTGCCACCAGCAGAACACGGACAGATTACAATGAGCAGTTCTTC. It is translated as CATSRTRTDYNEQFF.

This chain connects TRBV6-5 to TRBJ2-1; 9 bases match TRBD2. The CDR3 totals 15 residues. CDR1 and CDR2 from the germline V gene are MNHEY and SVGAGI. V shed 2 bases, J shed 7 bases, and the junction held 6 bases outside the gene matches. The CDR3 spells CASSYAGGPMNEQFF. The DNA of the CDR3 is TGTGCCAGCAGTTACGCGGGGGGGCCCATGAATGAGCAGTTCTTC.

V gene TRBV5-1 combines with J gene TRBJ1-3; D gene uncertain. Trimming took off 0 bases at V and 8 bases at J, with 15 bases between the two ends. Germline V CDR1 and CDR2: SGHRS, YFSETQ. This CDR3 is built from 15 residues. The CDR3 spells CASSLEMAGVDTIYF. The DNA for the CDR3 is TGCGCCAGCAGCTTGGAAATGGCCGGGGTGGACACCATATATTTT.

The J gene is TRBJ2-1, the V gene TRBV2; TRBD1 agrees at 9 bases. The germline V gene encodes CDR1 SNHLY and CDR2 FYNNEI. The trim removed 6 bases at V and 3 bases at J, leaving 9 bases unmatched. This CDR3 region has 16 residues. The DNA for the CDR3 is TGTGCCAGCAGCAAACAGGGGGCAATGAACTACAATGAGCAGTTCTTC. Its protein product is CASSKQGAMNYNEQFF.

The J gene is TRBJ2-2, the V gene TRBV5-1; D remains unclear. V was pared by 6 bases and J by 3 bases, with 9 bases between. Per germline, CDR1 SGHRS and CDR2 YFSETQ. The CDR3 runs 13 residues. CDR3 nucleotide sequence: TGCGCCAGCACCCAATCGGACACCGGGGAGCTGTTTTTT. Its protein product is CASTQSDTGELFF.

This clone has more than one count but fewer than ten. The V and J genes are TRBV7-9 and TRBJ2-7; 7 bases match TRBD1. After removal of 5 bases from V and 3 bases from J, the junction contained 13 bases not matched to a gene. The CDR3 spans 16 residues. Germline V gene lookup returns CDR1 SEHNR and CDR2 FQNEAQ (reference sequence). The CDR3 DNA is TGTGCCAGCAGCCCCCCCCCTCGACAGGGTCTCTACGAGCAGTACTTC. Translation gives CASSPPPRQGLYEQYF.

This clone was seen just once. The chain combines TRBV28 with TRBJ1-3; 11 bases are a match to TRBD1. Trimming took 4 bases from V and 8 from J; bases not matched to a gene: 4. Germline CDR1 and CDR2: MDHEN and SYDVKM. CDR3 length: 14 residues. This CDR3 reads CASSSPGQGDTIYF. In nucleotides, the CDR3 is TGTGCCAGCAGTTCACCGGGACAGGGGGACACCATATATTTT.

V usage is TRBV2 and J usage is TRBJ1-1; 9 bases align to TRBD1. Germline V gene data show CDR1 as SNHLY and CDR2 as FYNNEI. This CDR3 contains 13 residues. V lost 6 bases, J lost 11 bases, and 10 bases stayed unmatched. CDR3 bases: TGTGCCAGCAGCAGATGGACAGGGGAGGTTGCTTTCTTT. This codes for CASSRWTGEVAFF.

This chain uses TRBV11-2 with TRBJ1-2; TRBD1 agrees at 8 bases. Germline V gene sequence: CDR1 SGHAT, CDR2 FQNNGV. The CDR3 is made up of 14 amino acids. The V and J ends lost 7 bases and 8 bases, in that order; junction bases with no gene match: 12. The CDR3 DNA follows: TGTGCCAGCACCCCCCCGGGACAGGCCTTCGGCTACACCTTC. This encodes CASTPPGQAFGYTF.

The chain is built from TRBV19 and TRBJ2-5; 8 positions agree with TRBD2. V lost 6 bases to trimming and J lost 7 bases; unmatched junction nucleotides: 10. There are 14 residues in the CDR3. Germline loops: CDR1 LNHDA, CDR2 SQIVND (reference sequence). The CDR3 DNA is TGTGCCAGTAGAATGGCGGGAGGCGCCGGGACCCAGTACTTC. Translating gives CASRMAGGAGTQYF. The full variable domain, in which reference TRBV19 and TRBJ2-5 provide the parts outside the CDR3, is DGGITQSPKYLFRKEGQNVTLSCEQNLNHDAMYWYRQDPGQGLRLIYYSQIVNDFQKGDIAEGYSVSREKKESFPLTVTSAQKNPTAFYLCASRMAGGAGTQYFGPGTRLLVL.

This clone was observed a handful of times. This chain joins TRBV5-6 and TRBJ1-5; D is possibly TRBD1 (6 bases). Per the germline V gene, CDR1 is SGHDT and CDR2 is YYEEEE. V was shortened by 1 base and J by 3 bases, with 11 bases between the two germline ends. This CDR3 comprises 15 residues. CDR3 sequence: CASSLWGRLNQPQHF. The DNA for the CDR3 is TGTGCCAGCAGCTTGTGGGGGCGCCTCAATCAGCCCCAGCATTTT.

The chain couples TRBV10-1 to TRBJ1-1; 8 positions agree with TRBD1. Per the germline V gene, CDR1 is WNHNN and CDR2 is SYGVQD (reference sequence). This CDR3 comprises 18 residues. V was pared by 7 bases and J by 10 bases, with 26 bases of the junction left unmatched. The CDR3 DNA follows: TGCGCCAGCACCTCGCGGGGGAGACAGGGGTTACGTCTTCTCGGAGCTTTCTTT. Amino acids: CASTSRGRQGLRLLGAFF.

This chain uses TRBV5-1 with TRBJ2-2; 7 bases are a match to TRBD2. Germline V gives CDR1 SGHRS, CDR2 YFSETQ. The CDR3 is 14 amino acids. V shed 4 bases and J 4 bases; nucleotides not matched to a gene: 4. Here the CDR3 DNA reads TGCGCCAGCAGCCCCGGGGGGACCACCGGGGAGCTGTTTTTT. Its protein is CASSPGGTTGELFF.

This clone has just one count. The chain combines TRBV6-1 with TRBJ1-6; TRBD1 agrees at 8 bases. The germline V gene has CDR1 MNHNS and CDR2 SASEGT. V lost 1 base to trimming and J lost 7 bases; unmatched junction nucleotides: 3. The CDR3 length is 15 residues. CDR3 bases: TGTGCCAGCAGTGAAGTCCCAGGGGGCAATTCACCCCTCCACTTT. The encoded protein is CASSEVPGGNSPLHF.